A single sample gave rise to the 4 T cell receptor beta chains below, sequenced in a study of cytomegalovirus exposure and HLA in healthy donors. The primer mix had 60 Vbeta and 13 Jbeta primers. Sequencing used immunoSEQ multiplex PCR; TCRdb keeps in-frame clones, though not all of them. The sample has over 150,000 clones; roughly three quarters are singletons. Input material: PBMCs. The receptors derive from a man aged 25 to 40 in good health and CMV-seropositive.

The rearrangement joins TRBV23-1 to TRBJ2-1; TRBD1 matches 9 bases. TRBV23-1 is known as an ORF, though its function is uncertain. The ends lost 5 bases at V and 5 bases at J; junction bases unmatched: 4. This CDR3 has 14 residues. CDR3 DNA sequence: TGCGCCAGCAGTGTAAGACAGGGGGACAATGAGCAGTTCTTC. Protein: CASSVRQGDNEQFF.

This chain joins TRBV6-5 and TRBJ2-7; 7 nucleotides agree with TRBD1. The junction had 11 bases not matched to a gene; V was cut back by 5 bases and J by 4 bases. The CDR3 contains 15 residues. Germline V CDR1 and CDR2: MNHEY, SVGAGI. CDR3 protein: CASSKSGGMGYEQYF. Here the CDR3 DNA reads TGTGCCAGCAGTAAATCAGGGGGAATGGGGTACGAGCAGTACTTC.

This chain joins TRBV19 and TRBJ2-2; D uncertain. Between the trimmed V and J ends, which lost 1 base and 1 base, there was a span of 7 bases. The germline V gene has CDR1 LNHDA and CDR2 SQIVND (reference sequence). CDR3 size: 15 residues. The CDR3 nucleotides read TGTGCCAGTAGTATAGGTGGTAGGAACACCGGGGAGCTGTTTTTT. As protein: CASSIGGRNTGELFF.

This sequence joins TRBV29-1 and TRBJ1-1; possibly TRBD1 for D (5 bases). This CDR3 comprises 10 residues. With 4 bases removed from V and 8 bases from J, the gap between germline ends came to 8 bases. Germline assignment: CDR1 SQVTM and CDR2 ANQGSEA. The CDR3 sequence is CSVGSGEAFF. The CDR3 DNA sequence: TGCAGCGTTGGGTCAGGGGAAGCTTTCTTT. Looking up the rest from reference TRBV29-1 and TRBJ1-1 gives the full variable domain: SAVISQKPSRDICQRGTSLTIQCQVDSQVTMMFWYRQQPGQSLTLIATANQGSEATYESGFVIDKFPISRPNLTFSTLTVSNMSPEDSSIYLCSVGSGEAFFGQGTRLTVV.